The rows below give T cell receptor beta chains drawn from one sample of a study of blood T cell repertoires in COVID-19. Measured with immunoSEQ multiplex PCR; TCRdb has only the in-frame clones, and not every one. The table lists about 140,000 clones, roughly 87% of them singletons. Sequencing input: peripheral blood. These receptors were taken from a man between 65 and 85 years old with acute or convalescent COVID-19. Both conserved end residues are part of each CDR3. A D gene is named only where the DNA matches it firmly. The size field is filled for only some rows; it gives once, few, many or a size class.

J gene	clone size	V gene	D gene	CDR3 DNA	CDR3 protein
TRBJ2-1	NA	TRBV3-1/TRBV3-2	NA	TGTGCCAGCAGGCGCTATAGCGGCTCCTACAATGAGCAGTTCTTC	CASRRYSGSYNEQFF
TRBJ1-5	NA	TRBV11-1	NA	TGTGCCAGCAGCTTAGACTTTACGATCTCCCGTCAGCCCCAGCATTTT	CASSLDFTISRQPQHF
TRBJ1-6	NA	TRBV6-5	TRBD1	TGTGCCAGCAGTACGTCTACTGACAGGGTCAAATACCTCCACTTT	CASSTSTDRVKYLHF
TRBJ2-3	NA	TRBV4-2	TRBD2	TGTGCCAGCAGCCAACTTCTAGCGGGGACTAGCACAGATACGCAGTATTTT	CASSQLLAGTSTDTQYF
TRBJ1-1	NA	TRBV19	TRBD1	TGTGCCAGTAGTTACGACAGGGGATACACTGAAGCTTTCTTT	CASSYDRGYTEAFF
TRBJ2-1	few	TRBV30	TRBD2	TGTGCCTGCCCCCCCTTGGCAGGATCGACTAGCGGCGCCTACAATGAGCAGTTCTTC	CACPPLAGSTSGAYNEQFF
TRBJ1-5	NA	TRBV6-5	NA	TGTGCCAGCAGACGAACAGAGACTCAGCCCCAGCATTTT	CASRRTETQPQHF
TRBJ2-2	NA	TRBV7-3	NA	TGTGCCAGCAGCTTGACACCCACCGGGGAGCTGTTTTTT	CASSLTPTGELFF
TRBJ1-1	NA	TRBV6-6	NA	TGTGCCAGCAGTTACGGGCAGATTAACACTGAAGCTTTCTTT	CASSYGQINTEAFF
TRBJ1-6	NA	TRBV9	NA	TGTGCCAGCAGCGGATCCCGGACGGGGAATTCACCCCTCCACTTT	CASSGSRTGNSPLHF
TRBJ2-5	NA	TRBV7-9	TRBD2	TGTGCCAGCAGCCCAGGAAGTAGCGGGATAGAGACCCAGTACTTC	CASSPGSSGIETQYF